The next 26 T cell receptor beta chains were all read from a single sample in a study of cytomegalovirus exposure and HLA in healthy donors. Use of 60 Vbeta and 13 Jbeta primers characterized the PCR. Generated by immunoSEQ multiplex PCR, the TCRdb table keeps only in-frame clones and is missing some. In total, the table holds 40,000 or so clones. Sequences were obtained from PBMCs. The source is a man in his thirties or forties in good health and CMV-seronegative.

This chain joins TRBV30 and TRBJ2-7, with 7 bases fitting TRBD2. This CDR3 has 14 residues. CDR1 and CDR2 from the germline V gene are GTSNPN and SVGIG (reference sequence). Germline trimming cut 2 bases from V and 3 bases from J; bases unmatched to any gene: 7. CDR3 residues: CAWSLASGFYEQYF. Here the CDR3 DNA reads TGTGCCTGGAGTTTGGCTAGCGGTTTCTACGAGCAGTACTTC.

The rearrangement joins TRBV4-3 to TRBJ2-2; 7 bases line up with TRBD2. The CDR3 is 16 residues long. The germline V gene encodes CDR1 LGHNA and CDR2 YSLEER. Unmatched junction bases numbered 7, after V lost 2 bases and J lost 4 bases. Here the CDR3 reads CASSQSGTILTGELFF. Written as DNA, the CDR3 is TGCGCCAGCAGCCAATCCGGGACTATCCTCACCGGGGAGCTGTTTTTT.

This rearrangement joins TRBV4-3 to TRBJ2-3; TRBD2 is a possible D gene (5 bases). This CDR3 contains 15 residues. Trimming removed 0 bases at V and 3 bases at J, with 10 bases between. The germline CDR1 and CDR2 sequences are LGHNA and YSLEER. CDR3 bases: TGCGCCAGCAGCCAAGATGGCACTAGAACAGATACGCAGTATTTT. Residues: CASSQDGTRTDTQYF.

About this clone itself: Compared with germline, one end of the junction differs, possibly owing to a read error. The CDR3: CASSSLEQRDYERYF. As DNA, the CDR3 is TGTGCCAGCAGCTCTTTAGAGCAGAGGGACTACGAGCGGTACTTC. The chain has TRBV5-8 and TRBJ2-7; 7 bases map to TRBD2. Germline CDR1 and CDR2: SGHTS and YDEGEE. The CDR3 loop spans 15 amino acids.

V and J are TRBV30 and TRBJ2-5; unclear D gene. V gave up 1 base and J gave up 1 base, with 7 bases separating them. The CDR3 is 13 amino acids. From germline, CDR1 is GTSNPN and CDR2 SVGIG (reference sequence). The CDR3 sequence: CAWSDGSQETQYF. The DNA of the CDR3 is TGTGCCTGGAGTGATGGCTCCCAAGAGACCCAGTACTTC.

The chain carries TRBV5-1 and TRBJ2-2; D unresolved. The CDR3 extends over 15 amino acids. Per germline, CDR1 SGHRS and CDR2 YFSETQ. V lost 3 bases and J 6 bases, leaving 15 bases between the germline ends. CDR3 in DNA: TGCGCCAGCAGCTCGTTAGGTGGAGTCTCCGGGGAGCTGTTTTTT. Translating gives CASSSLGGVSGELFF.

The chain is built from TRBV18 and TRBJ2-7; 16 positions match TRBD2. CDR1 KGHSH and CDR2 LQKENI come from the germline V gene. V shed 9 bases, J shed 6 bases, and the junction held 14 bases outside the gene matches. The CDR3 length is 17 residues. The CDR3 DNA sequence: TGTGCCAGACCATTCGGGGGACTAGCGGGAGGGCCAGGCGAGCAGTACTTC. Translating it yields CARPFGGLAGGPGEQYF. Complete variable domain (other parts from reference TRBV18 and TRBJ2-7): NAGVMQNPRHLVRRRGQEARLRCSPMKGHSHVYWYRQLPEEGLKFMVYLQKENIIDESGMPKERFSAEFPKEGPSILRIQQVVRGDSAAYFCARPFGGLAGGPGEQYFGPGTRLTVT.

This chain joins TRBV2 and TRBJ1-1, with D possibly TRBD1 on 6 matching bases. The germline CDR1 and CDR2 sequences are SNHLY and FYNNEI. The CDR3 has 13 amino acids. With 8 bases removed from V and 3 bases from J, the gap between germline ends came to 13 bases. CDR3 loop: CASDEGVDTEAFF. The CDR3 nucleotides are TGTGCCAGCGATGAGGGGGTTGACACTGAAGCTTTCTTT.

The rearrangement joins TRBV11-2 to TRBJ2-1; weak D call: TRBD1 (6 bases). CDR1 is SGHAT, CDR2 FQNNGV, per germline. This CDR3 has 16 residues. V was trimmed by 3 bases and J by 0 bases, leaving 12 bases between them. DNA for the CDR3: TGTGCCAGCAGCTTCCAGGGGCTTGTCTCCTACAATGAGCAGTTCTTC. Translation: CASSFQGLVSYNEQFF. The full variable domain, in which reference TRBV11-2 and TRBJ2-1 provide the parts outside the CDR3, is EAGVAQSPRYKIIEKRQSVAFWCNPISGHATLYWYQQILGQGPKLLIQFQNNGVVDDSQLPKDRFSAERLKGVDSTLKIQPAKLEDSAVYLCASSFQGLVSYNEQFFGPGTRLTVL.

CDR3 coding DNA: TGTGCCTGGAGTGTCGGGACTAGCGTCTACGAGCAGTACTTC. This codes for CAWSVGTSVYEQYF. This chain links TRBV30 with TRBJ2-5; TRBD2 matches 10 bases. Gene TRBJ2-7 matches the end of the DNA better, so the J call may be wrong. Germline CDR1 and CDR2: GTSNPN and SVGIG (reference sequence). The CDR3 extends over 14 amino acids.

This chain joins TRBV18 and TRBJ2-5; a weak D match, TRBD2 (5 bases). Germline assignment: CDR1 KGHSH and CDR2 LQKENI. CDR3 length: 15 residues. V dropped 5 bases and J dropped 7 bases, with 20 bases sitting between them. The CDR3 sequence: CASSTDLTGSGTQYF. The CDR3 bases are TGTGCCAGCTCAACGGACCTGACGGGGTCGGGGACCCAGTACTTC. The full variable domain, in which reference TRBV18 and TRBJ2-5 provide the parts outside the CDR3, is NAGVMQNPRHLVRRRGQEARLRCSPMKGHSHVYWYRQLPEEGLKFMVYLQKENIIDESGMPKERFSAEFPKEGPSILRIQQVVRGDSAAYFCASSTDLTGSGTQYFGPGTRLLVL.

The genes are TRBV5-1 and TRBJ2-7, with 10 bases identical to TRBD1. Unmatched junction bases numbered 7, after V lost 3 bases and J lost 7 bases. Germline-derived CDR1 and CDR2 are SGHRS and YFSETQ. The CDR3 spans 14 residues. CDR3 in amino acids: CASSYGTGVVEQYF. Here the CDR3 DNA reads TGCGCCAGCAGCTACGGGACAGGGGTTGTTGAGCAGTACTTC.

The chain recombines TRBV5-1 with TRBJ2-1, with 12 bases lining up with TRBD1. V lost 0 bases to trimming and J lost 5 bases; unmatched junction nucleotides: 9. The germline gives CDR1 SGHRS, CDR2 YFSETQ. This CDR3 spans 18 amino acids. The CDR3 loop reads CASSLAGQGAIGDNEQFF. The CDR3 nucleotides are TGCGCCAGCAGCTTGGCGGGACAGGGGGCGATCGGAGACAATGAGCAGTTCTTC.

This chain connects TRBV15 to TRBJ2-7, with a possible D match to TRBD1 (6 bases). V was clipped by 0 bases and J by 7 bases, with 19 bases between them. Germline V lookup: CDR1 LNHNV, CDR2 YYDKDF (reference sequence). The CDR3 contains 16 residues. The CDR3 protein is CATSRDGGMMGSEQYF. The CDR3 DNA reads TGTGCCACCAGCAGAGATGGGGGCATGATGGGGTCTGAGCAGTACTTC.

The chain joins TRBV4-3 to TRBJ2-7; 9 bases fit TRBD2. The CDR3 contains 15 residues. The V and J ends lost 3 bases and 2 bases, in that order; junction bases with no gene match: 5. In germline, CDR1 is LGHNA, CDR2 YSLEER. The CDR3: CASSHGLAPTYEQYF. CDR3 sequence (DNA): TGCGCCAGCAGCCACGGACTAGCGCCAACCTACGAGCAGTACTTC.

This chain joins TRBV18 and TRBJ2-5; the D gene is possibly TRBD1 (5 bases). Trimming cost V 3 bases and J 5 bases, with 16 bases left between them. Per the germline V gene, CDR1 is KGHSH and CDR2 is LQKENI. The length of the CDR3 is 15 residues. The CDR3: CASSPSAGSAETQYF. The DNA for the CDR3 is TGTGCCAGCTCACCTTCGGCAGGGTCGGCGGAGACCCAGTACTTC.

The rearrangement links TRBV7-2 to TRBJ2-5; maybe TRBD2 (6 bases). Trimming shortened V by 0 bases and J by 3 bases, and 11 bases separated the two germline ends. The CDR3 contains 15 residues. Germline assignment: CDR1 SGHTA and CDR2 FQGNSA. The CDR3 region is CASSLAGWEEETQYF. In DNA, the CDR3 is TGTGCCAGCAGCTTAGCTGGGTGGGAGGAAGAGACCCAGTACTTC.

V gene TRBV2 combines with J gene TRBJ2-5; possibly TRBD1 for D (5 bases). The J call is doubtful: the DNA matches TRBJ2-7 better. This CDR3 has 11 residues. The germline CDR1 and CDR2 sequences are SNHLY and FYNNEI. The CDR3 spells CASSPGYEQYF. The CDR3 coding sequence is TGTGCCAGCAGTCCAGGGTACGAGCAGTACTTC.

This rearrangement joins TRBV6-5 to TRBJ2-7; 9 bases align to TRBD1. V gave up 2 bases and J gave up 4 bases; unmatched junction bases: 6. CDR1 is MNHEY and CDR2 is SVGAGI in the germline V gene. This CDR3 comprises 15 residues. CDR3 protein: CASSYRDRGVYEQYF. The CDR3 coding sequence is TGTGCCAGCAGTTACCGAGACAGGGGGGTATACGAGCAGTACTTC.

The chain has TRBV7-2 and TRBJ1-4; D is ambiguous. CDR3 length: 13 amino acids. Germline assignment: CDR1 SGHTA and CDR2 FQGNSA. Trimming took 1 base from V and 7 from J, leaving 7 bases between them. The CDR3 nucleotides read TGTGCCAGCAGCTTAGAACCGAGTGAAAAACTGTTTTTT. Protein product: CASSLEPSEKLFF.

The genes are TRBV7-9 and TRBJ1-4; 9 positions match TRBD1. The germline CDR1 and CDR2 sequences are SEHNR and FQNEAQ (reference sequence). This CDR3 region has 17 residues. The V segment lost 1 base and the J segment 4 bases; nucleotides outside the gene matches: 7. The CDR3 DNA follows: TGTGCCAGCAGCTTAGGACAGGGGGATTGGGGTAATGAAAAACTGTTTTTT. Its translation is CASSLGQGDWGNEKLFF.

This chain joins TRBV7-8 and TRBJ1-5; 9 bases line up with TRBD1. Looked up from germline, CDR1 is SGHVS and CDR2 is FQNEAQ. V lost 2 bases, J lost 7 bases, and 6 bases stayed unmatched. The length of the CDR3 is 15 residues. Here the CDR3 DNA reads TGTGCCAGCAGCTTATGGGACAGGGAAAAACAGCCCCAGCATTTT. It translates to CASSLWDREKQPQHF.

V and J are TRBV4-1 and TRBJ2-2, with 8 bases matching TRBD1. Germline V lookup: CDR1 MGHRA, CDR2 YSYEKL. The ends lost 5 bases at V and 6 bases at J; junction bases unmatched: 8. The CDR3 extends over 15 amino acids. CDR3 protein: CASSKGVQGAGELFF. CDR3 nucleotides: TGCGCCAGCAGCAAAGGGGTACAGGGGGCCGGGGAGCTGTTTTTT.

This sequence joins TRBV9 and TRBJ1-5, with 8 bases identical to TRBD1. The CDR3 is made up of 14 amino acids. From germline, CDR1 is SGDLS and CDR2 YYNGEE. V was clipped by 7 bases and J by 0 bases; unmatched bases: 3. Here the CDR3 reads CASGTGSSNQPQHF. CDR3 DNA sequence: TGTGCCAGCGGGACAGGCTCTAGCAATCAGCCCCAGCATTTT.

The DNA of the CDR3 is TGTGCCAGCAACCCGACAGGGCTATCCTACGAGCAGTACTTC. The encoded protein is CASNPTGLSYEQYF. The V gene is TRBV2, the J gene TRBJ2-7; 7 bases are a match to TRBD1. The V and J ends lost 7 bases and 1 base, in that order; junction bases with no gene match: 7. The CDR3 length is 14 residues. CDR1 and CDR2 from the germline V gene are SNHLY and FYNNEI.

This sequence joins TRBV4-1 and TRBJ2-7, with 9 bases matching TRBD2. V shed 1 base, J shed 2 bases, and the junction held 9 bases outside the gene matches. In germline, CDR1 is MGHRA, CDR2 YSYEKL. The length of the CDR3 is 17 residues. The CDR3, as DNA: TGCGCCAGCAGCCAAGGCCCCCCACTAGCGGGCACCTACGAGCAGTACTTC. It is translated as CASSQGPPLAGTYEQYF.